This entry features one TCR beta chain sequence. TCRdb's table, derived via immunoSEQ multiplex PCR, lists solely in-frame clones and lacks some. This table holds about 78,000 clones, about 89% found once. The sample comes from a study of blood T cell repertoires in COVID-19. Background on the study: Sites in the United States, Italy and Spain provided acute and convalescent COVID-19 samples. Nucleic acid was either cDNA or gDNA, and it came from T cells, B-cell-depleted T cells, or PBMCs.

This CDR3 comprises 13 residues. Germline V CDR1 and CDR2: MNHEY, SMNVEV (reference sequence). V lost 11 bases, J lost 2 bases, and 16 bases lay in between. The sample was peripheral blood. This clonotype was sampled from a man aged 50 to 60 with active or convalescent COVID-19. This rearrangement joins TRBV27 to TRBJ2-7; tentatively, D is TRBD2 (6 bases). CDR3 nucleotide sequence: TGTGCCTCTAGAGGAGGGGCAGCCTACGAGCAGTACTTC. It specifies CASRGGAAYEQYF.